The 29 T cell receptor beta chains listed next were all sequenced from one sample in a study of T cell changes during pregnancy in multiple sclerosis. TCRdb's table, derived via immunoSEQ multiplex PCR, lists solely in-frame clones and lacks some. The sample lists tens of thousands of clones, around nine tenths occurring once. Sequencing was performed on peripheral blood, taken before pregnancy. The origin of the receptors is a female donor with multiple sclerosis, enrolled in a pregnancy study.

The genes are TRBV5-3 and TRBJ1-6, with 8 positions matching TRBD1. TRBV5-3 is an ORF, with its function uncertain. V lost 0 bases to trimming and J lost 10 bases; unmatched junction nucleotides: 12. The CDR3 spans 17 residues. The CDR3 reads CARSLVDVGTGYSPLHF. The CDR3 DNA follows: TGTGCCAGAAGCTTGGTGGACGTCGGGACAGGATACTCACCCCTCCACTTT.

V gene TRBV2 combines with J gene TRBJ2-7, with D hard to call. V lost 6 bases, J lost 3 bases, and 9 bases lay in between. The CDR3 is 12 amino acids. Germline loops: CDR1 SNHLY, CDR2 FYNNEI. The CDR3 sequence: CASREIGYEQYF. The CDR3 nucleotides read TGTGCCAGCAGGGAGATAGGCTACGAGCAGTACTTC.

The genes are TRBV4-2 and TRBJ1-1, with 8 bases identical to TRBD1. The CDR3 consists of 14 residues. Losses at the gene ends were 1 base for V and 9 bases for J; bases not matched to a gene: 7. Germline CDR1 reads LGHNA; CDR2 reads YNFKEQ. Here the CDR3 reads CASSQGGQGAKAFF. The DNA of the CDR3 is TGTGCCAGCAGCCAAGGGGGCCAGGGGGCGAAAGCTTTCTTT.

The J gene is TRBJ1-3, the V gene TRBV6-6, with 12 nucleotides matching TRBD1. Germline V gene sequence: CDR1 MNHNY, CDR2 SVGAGI (reference sequence). The CDR3 extends over 16 amino acids. Unmatched junction bases numbered 7, after V lost 5 bases and J lost 5 bases. The CDR3 DNA is TGTGCCAGCAGTCGCCAGGGACAGGGGGCTAGAAACACCATATATTTT. Protein: CASSRQGQGARNTIYF.

This rearrangement joins TRBV19 to TRBJ2-5, with D possibly being TRBD1 (6 bases). Germline values: CDR1 LNHDA, CDR2 SQIVND (reference sequence). CDR3 length: 12 residues. Trimming removed 3 bases at V and 4 bases at J, with 6 bases between. CDR3 protein: CASSIRGETQYF. Written as DNA, the CDR3 is TGTGCCAGTAGTATCAGGGGAGAGACCCAGTACTTC.

The chain is built from TRBV6-1 and TRBJ2-7; D might be TRBD2 (5 bases). The CDR3 sequence is 15 residues long. The V end was cut by 2 bases, the J end by 4 bases, with 15 bases between. Per germline, CDR1 MNHNS and CDR2 SASEGT. CDR3 amino acids: CASSEPSFTPYEQYF. The DNA for the CDR3 is TGTGCCAGCAGTGAACCTAGCTTTACACCGTACGAGCAGTACTTC.

The chain combines TRBV7-8 with TRBJ1-2, with D tentatively TRBD1 (5 bases). The CDR3 totals 13 residues. V dropped 5 bases and J dropped 7 bases, with 14 bases sitting between them. Per the germline V gene, CDR1 is SGHVS and CDR2 is FQNEAQ. The CDR3 nucleotides are TGTGCCAGCAGCCCTCTTGGCAGGGCTGGCTACACCTTC. This sequence encodes CASSPLGRAGYTF.

V usage is TRBV4-3 and J usage is TRBJ1-5; D is perhaps TRBD1 (6 bases). Germline CDR1 and CDR2: LGHNA and YSLEER. The CDR3 has 17 residues. Trimming cost V 0 bases and J 3 bases, with 15 bases left between them. DNA of the CDR3: TGCGCCAGCAGCCAAGACCCAGGGGATCGGGTCAATCAGCCCCAGCATTTT. Amino acids: CASSQDPGDRVNQPQHF.

CDR3 residues: CASSYGREGSEETQYF. CDR3 bases: TGTGCCAGCAGTTACGGGCGGGAGGGCTCTGAGGAGACCCAGTACTTC. The chain combines TRBV6-5 with TRBJ2-5; 9 nucleotides match TRBD2. V gave up 2 bases and J gave up 5 bases; unmatched junction bases: 9. CDR3 length: 16 amino acids. Germline assignment: CDR1 MNHEY and CDR2 SVGAGI.

The chain recombines TRBV29-1 with TRBJ1-4; perhaps TRBD1 as D (6 bases). CDR1 SQVTM and CDR2 ANQGSEA come from the germline V gene. V lost 4 bases and J 0 bases, leaving 15 bases between the germline ends. The CDR3 is 16 residues long. The CDR3 here is CSVVRQESATNEKLFF. DNA of the CDR3: TGCAGCGTTGTAAGACAGGAGTCTGCAACTAATGAAAAACTGTTTTTT. Full variable domain (outside the CDR3, taken from reference TRBV29-1 and TRBJ1-4): SAVISQKPSRDICQRGTSLTIQCQVDSQVTMMFWYRQQPGQSLTLIATANQGSEATYESGFVIDKFPISRPNLTFSTLTVSNMSPEDSSIYLCSVVRQESATNEKLFFGSGTQLSVL.

The chain has TRBV7-9 and TRBJ1-1; 7 bases fit TRBD1. The ends lost 5 bases at V and 0 bases at J; junction bases unmatched: 6. CDR3 length: 15 amino acids. Germline assignment: CDR1 SEHNR and CDR2 FQNEAQ (reference sequence). CDR3 sequence reads: CASSRVTGLNTEAFF. CDR3 DNA sequence: TGTGCCAGCAGCCGTGTGACAGGGTTGAACACTGAAGCTTTCTTT. Full variable domain (missing parts from reference TRBV7-9 and TRBJ1-1): DTGVSQNPRHKITKRGQNVTFRCDPISEHNRLYWYRQTLGQGPEFLTYFQNEAQLEKSRLLSDRFSAERPKGSFSTLEIQRTEQGDSAMYLCASSRVTGLNTEAFFGQGTRLTVV.

This chain uses TRBV7-9 with TRBJ2-1; 11 bases agree with TRBD2. V gave up 1 base and J gave up 6 bases; unmatched junction bases: 2. The germline CDR1 and CDR2 sequences are SEHNR and FQNEAQ (reference sequence). The CDR3 covers 15 residues. The CDR3 loop reads CASSLVAGGPNEQFF. The CDR3 DNA sequence: TGTGCCAGCAGCTTAGTAGCGGGAGGGCCCAATGAGCAGTTCTTC.

The gene calls are TRBV5-4 and TRBJ2-2, with 7 bases lining up with TRBD2. This CDR3 contains 14 residues. Germline V gene lookup returns CDR1 SGHNT and CDR2 YYREEE (reference sequence). J was trimmed by 6 bases and V by 4 bases; bases with no gene match: 6. The CDR3 is CASSRGVASGELFF. CDR3 coding DNA: TGTGCCAGCAGCCGGGGGGTGGCATCCGGGGAGCTGTTTTTT.

The chain recombines TRBV4-3 with TRBJ2-3, with TRBD2 matching 8 bases. Germline V lookup: CDR1 LGHNA, CDR2 YSLEER. CDR3 length: 17 residues. V was pared by 4 bases and J by 2 bases, with 11 bases of the junction left unmatched. CDR3 amino acids: CASSPSGGGGFTDTQYF. The CDR3 DNA reads as TGCGCCAGCAGCCCCTCGGGAGGGGGGGGCTTCACAGATACGCAGTATTTT.

The rearrangement links TRBV19 to TRBJ2-7; TRBD1 matches at 12 bases. Germline CDR1 is LNHDA and CDR2 is SQIVND (reference sequence). CDR3 length: 14 amino acids. V trimming: 6 bases; J trimming: 5 bases; junction bases outside the gene matches: 5. CDR3 sequence reads: CASRGQGARNEQYF. Here the CDR3 DNA reads TGTGCCAGTAGGGGACAGGGGGCGAGGAACGAGCAGTACTTC.

This CDR3 is CASSESALIYGGNTGELFF. Here the CDR3 DNA reads TGTGCCAGCAGTGAAAGTGCGCTTATATATGGGGGCAACACCGGGGAGCTGTTTTTT. The chain is built from TRBV6-1 and TRBJ2-2; perhaps TRBD1 as D (6 bases). This CDR3 has 19 amino acids. Trimming removed 2 bases at V and 2 bases at J, with 21 bases between. Germline CDR1 reads MNHNS; CDR2 reads SASEGT.

This chain's CDR3 is CASSPPGVLAEAFF. The CDR3 bases are TGCGCCAGCAGCCCCCCCGGGGTTTTGGCTGAAGCTTTCTTT. This chain uses TRBV5-1 with TRBJ1-1; D is undetermined. The CDR3 loop spans 14 amino acids. Trimming took 4 bases from V and 6 from J, leaving 16 bases between them. Germline CDR1 SGHRS, CDR2 YFSETQ. Based on the CDR3 plus reference TRBV5-1 and TRBJ1-1, the full variable domain is KAGVTQTPRYLIKTRGQQVTLSCSPISGHRSVSWYQQTPGQGLQFLFEYFSETQRNKGNFPGRFSGRQFSNSRSEMNVSTLELGDSALYLCASSPPGVLAEAFFGQGTRLTVV.

The CDR3 protein is CASSSLREYTDTQYF. In DNA form, the CDR3 reads TGTGCCAGTAGTAGTTTGCGGGAATACACAGATACGCAGTATTTT. The chain employs TRBV19 and TRBJ2-3; TRBD2 is a possible D gene (6 bases). This CDR3 is 15 amino acids long. Looked up from germline, CDR1 is LNHDA and CDR2 is SQIVND (reference sequence). Trimming pared 4 bases from V and 2 bases from J, leaving 13 bases between.

The chain combines TRBV6-1 with TRBJ2-5; D is possibly TRBD2 (5 bases). The CDR3 consists of 13 residues. Trimming pared 3 bases from V and 5 bases from J, leaving 10 bases between. From germline, CDR1 is MNHNS and CDR2 SASEGT. CDR3 region: CASSESGWETQYF. CDR3 nucleotides: TGTGCCAGCAGTGAGTCGGGGTGGGAGACCCAGTACTTC.

The chain couples TRBV9 to TRBJ1-3; D gene unclear. Per germline, CDR1 SGDLS and CDR2 YYNGEE. CDR3 length: 15 residues. V dropped 7 bases and J dropped 3 bases, with 17 bases sitting between them. The CDR3 spells CASGPGGSYGNTIYF. The CDR3 bases are TGTGCCAGCGGCCCGGGCGGGTCGTATGGAAACACCATATATTTT.

V usage is TRBV5-1 and J usage is TRBJ2-5, with TRBD1 matching over 7 bases. In germline, CDR1 is SGHRS, CDR2 YFSETQ. Germline trimming cut 0 bases from V and 5 bases from J; bases unmatched to any gene: 7. The CDR3 spans 15 residues. DNA of the CDR3: TGCGCCAGCAGCTTGGGGACAGGTTGGGGGGAGACCCAGTACTTC. Translation gives CASSLGTGWGETQYF.

The chain has TRBV6-6 and TRBJ2-2; no clear D. Between the trimmed V and J ends, which lost 5 bases and 7 bases, there was a span of 5 bases. The CDR3 is 11 amino acids. Germline CDR1 MNHNY, CDR2 SVGAGI (reference sequence). CDR3 protein: CASSRDGELFF. CDR3 coding DNA: TGTGCCAGCAGTCGCGACGGGGAGCTGTTTTTT.

This clone showed up just a few times. V gene TRBV2 combines with J gene TRBJ1-6; a weak D match, TRBD1 (6 bases). Germline values: CDR1 SNHLY, CDR2 FYNNEI. CDR3 size: 12 residues. Trimming cost V 7 bases and J 7 bases, with 8 bases left between them. The CDR3 DNA follows: TGTGCCAGCAACAGGGTAAATTCACCCCTCCACTTT. Translation gives CASNRVNSPLHF.

The rearrangement joins TRBV30 to TRBJ1-1, with 8 nucleotides matching TRBD1. This CDR3 has 13 residues. The germline gives CDR1 GTSNPN, CDR2 SVGIG (reference sequence). With 0 bases clipped from V and 4 bases from J, the junction kept 1 base outside the gene matches. The CDR3 region is CAWSVTGGTEAFF. CDR3 nucleotides: TGTGCCTGGAGTGTAACAGGGGGCACTGAAGCTTTCTTT.

The chain employs TRBV29-1 and TRBJ2-3, with D possibly being TRBD2 (6 bases). The V end was cut by 5 bases, the J end by 2 bases, with 11 bases between. The CDR3 is 13 amino acids. CDR1 is SQVTM, CDR2 ANQGSEA, per germline. CDR3 sequence reads: CSVRASATDTQYF. CDR3 sequence (DNA): TGCAGCGTTAGGGCTAGCGCCACAGATACGCAGTATTTT.

This clone was observed a single time. The chain recombines TRBV7-9 with TRBJ2-1, with 8 bases lining up with TRBD2. Germline V gives CDR1 SEHNR, CDR2 FQNEAQ (reference sequence). The CDR3 totals 17 residues. Losses at the gene ends were 4 bases for V and 7 bases for J; bases not matched to a gene: 15. The CDR3 nucleotides read TGTGCCAGCAGCTCGAGGACTAGCCGATCATCGCCGAATGAGCAGTTCTTC. Translated, it gives CASSSRTSRSSPNEQFF.

The gene calls are TRBV29-1 and TRBJ1-1, with a possible D match to TRBD1 (6 bases). Germline assignment: CDR1 SQVTM and CDR2 ANQGSEA. The CDR3 contains 13 residues. V shed 7 bases and J shed 5 bases, with 17 bases lying between them. CDR3 in amino acids: CSAEQGGGTEAFF. The CDR3 DNA reads TGCAGCGCCGAACAAGGGGGGGGAACTGAAGCTTTCTTT.

The rearrangement joins TRBV27 to TRBJ2-5; TRBD1 is a possible D gene (5 bases). This CDR3 spans 11 amino acids. Between the trimmed V and J ends, which lost 6 bases and 5 bases, there was a span of 7 bases. CDR1 and CDR2 (germline): MNHEY, SMNVEV (reference sequence). This CDR3 is CASRGRETQYF. The CDR3 DNA reads TGTGCCAGCAGGGGGCGGGAGACCCAGTACTTC.

The rearrangement uses TRBV7-9 and TRBJ1-4; 9 positions match TRBD1. V lost 5 bases and J lost 5; bases outside the gene matches: 6. This CDR3 is built from 15 residues. CDR1 and CDR2 from the germline V gene are SEHNR and FQNEAQ (reference sequence). The CDR3 here is CASSHRDRENEKLFF. The CDR3 DNA reads as TGTGCCAGCAGCCACAGGGACAGGGAGAATGAAAAACTGTTTTTT. Variable domain in full (rest from reference TRBV7-9 and TRBJ1-4): DTGVSQNPRHKITKRGQNVTFRCDPISEHNRLYWYRQTLGQGPEFLTYFQNEAQLEKSRLLSDRFSAERPKGSFSTLEIQRTEQGDSAMYLCASSHRDRENEKLFFGSGTQLSVL.